This T cell receptor (beta chain) was profiled in a study of cytomegalovirus exposure and HLA in healthy donors. Overall study results and limits: In a later analysis, parvovirus B19, influenza, CMV and Epstein-Barr virus appeared linked to several top co-occurrence clusters. It was likely that a cluster of highly shared sequence variants was a sequencing artifact. V- and J-gene trimming of TCR beta was linked (in a later analysis) to a missense DCLRE1C variant.

PCR amplification relied on 60 Vbeta primers (plus 13 Jbeta primers). The repertoire was sequenced with immunoSEQ multiplex PCR; TCRdb's copy has only in-frame clones and lacks some. The sample shows approximately 250,000 clones, roughly 78% of them seen only once. Of note for this clone: As yet, its antigen is unknown.

The CDR3 sequence is 11 residues long. CDR1 is SGHAT, CDR2 FQNNGV, per germline. Trimming left V 0 bases short and J 12 bases short, with 8 bases between. This cohort consisted of healthy bone marrow donors. This clonotype was sampled from a boy aged 10-17 years in good health and CMV-seronegative. Sequencing used PBMCs. This rearrangement joins TRBV11-2 to TRBJ1-1; the D gene is possibly TRBD1 (5 bases). The CDR3 DNA reads TGTGCCAGCAGCTTAGAGGGGACTACTTTCTTT. Its translation is CASSLEGTTFF.